This T cell receptor (beta chain) was recorded in a study of Tregs in tolerant kidney transplant recipients. The germline CDR1 and CDR2 sequences are GTSNPN and SVGIG (reference sequence). Trimming cost V 2 bases and J 6 bases, with 8 bases left between them. This CDR3 is 12 amino acids long. The assay was immunoSEQ multiplex PCR, and TCRdb's table has in-frame clones only and misses some. The sample consists of under 85,000 clones, 85% to 90% of them appearing once. Turning to this clone: Its antigen is currently unknown.

Broader study findings: Some patients' samples used different primers over time, so nucleotide sequences weren't comparable.

The chain has TRBV30 and TRBJ1-5, with D perhaps matching TRBD1 (5 bases). This receptor was taken from a human donor who received a combined kidney and bone marrow transplant. The specimen was CD4+ T cells from blood, collected before the transplant. The CDR3 region is CAWSTGIQPQHF. The DNA for the CDR3 is TGTGCCTGGAGTACAGGTATTCAGCCCCAGCATTTT. The variable domain in full, completed from reference TRBV30 and TRBJ1-5, reads SQTIHQWPATLVQPVGSPLSLECTVEGTSNPNLYWYRQAAGRGLQLLFYSVGIGQISSEVPQNLSASRPQDRQFILSSKKLLLSDSGFYLCAWSTGIQPQHFGDGTRLSIL.